This T cell receptor beta chain came from a study of T cell repertoires in ileal Crohn's disease. Whole-study results and caveats: Active smokers at surgery had more clonal expansions than non-smokers.

Adults with ileal or ileocolonic Crohn's disease and an indication for resection were eligible. Method: immunoSEQ multiplex PCR; TCRdb's copy keeps in-frame clones and lacks some. The sample shows roughly 15,000 clones, roughly two thirds of them seen only once. V lost 1 base to trimming and J lost 10 bases; unmatched junction nucleotides: 10. The CDR3 consists of 16 residues. The germline V gene has CDR1 GTSNPN and CDR2 SVGIG (reference sequence). Concerning this clone: The antigen is undetermined.

The sample was ileal tissue. The sequence came from an adult with Crohn's disease. This rearrangement joins TRBV30 to TRBJ1-4, with 12 bases identical to TRBD1. For the CDR3, the DNA is TGTGCCTGGAGTGGGGTAGGGACAGGGGGCAGTGGAAAACTGTTTTTT. Protein product: CAWSGVGTGGSGKLFF.